The 5 T cell receptor beta chains reported below all come from one sample, sequenced in a study of vaccination and CD4 T cells after COVID-19. With the Oncomine TCR Beta short-read assay, DNA from cultured CD4+ T cells was sequenced. A single record per CDR3 protein comes from TCRdb applying MiXCR to the PCR reads. The sample comprises about 17,000 distinct CDR3 sequences, around 31% of which are singletons, and 15% to 17% rests with the top ten. The treatment was: approximately 9-day PBMC culture with coronavirus spike peptide pools or control peptides (ViraFEST assay). These TCRs are of unknown antigen specificity. The source material was cultured CD4+ T cells from blood. The receptors were gathered from a human donor with COVID-19.

This clonotype was detected a few times. The gene calls are TRBV27 and TRBJ1-6; D not certain. Trimming removed 3 bases from V and 7 bases from J, with 10 bases in between. CDR3 length equals 14 residues. Germline lookup yields CDR1 MNHEY and CDR2 SMNVEV (reference sequence). The CDR3 is CASSLVAENSPLHF. The CDR3 DNA reads as TGTGCCAGCAGTTTGGTGGCAGAGAATTCACCCCTCCACTTT.

CDR3 sequence reads: CASSQDRRLSGMATGELFF. The CDR3 DNA follows: TGTGCCAGCAGCCAAGATCGAAGGCTTTCGGGGATGGCAACCGGGGAGCTGTTTTTT. The genes are TRBV4-2 and TRBJ2-2; perhaps TRBD2 as D (5 bases). There are 19 residues in the CDR3. Trimming removed 0 bases from V and 5 bases from J, with 22 bases in between. Germline loops: CDR1 LGHNA, CDR2 YNFKEQ.

The chain carries TRBV7-9 and TRBJ2-6; D assignment may be TRBD1 or TRBD2 (6 bases each). Germline V gene lookup returns CDR1 SEHNR and CDR2 FQNEAQ (reference sequence). This CDR3 comprises 16 residues. The V and J ends lost 1 base and 4 bases respectively, with 11 bases between them. The CDR3 loop is CASSLVPGAGANVLTF. The CDR3 DNA follows: TGTGCCAGCAGCTTAGTTCCGGGGGCCGGGGCCAACGTCCTGACTTTC.

This rearrangement joins TRBV28 to TRBJ1-5; D may be TRBD1 (5 bases). Germline V gene data show CDR1 as MDHEN and CDR2 as SYDVKM. The CDR3 consists of 16 residues. V was shortened by 6 bases and J by 0 bases, with 15 bases between the two germline ends. The CDR3 DNA follows: TGTGCCAGCAGCCCGGGCGGCAGGGATAGCAATCAGCCCCAGCATTTT. Protein sequence: CASSPGGRDSNQPQHF.

This chain uses TRBV7-8 with TRBJ2-1, with D perhaps matching TRBD1 or TRBD2 (5 bases each). This CDR3 comprises 15 residues. Germline V gene lookup returns CDR1 SGHVS and CDR2 FQNEAQ. Between the trimmed V and J ends, which lost 1 base and 0 bases, there was a span of 7 bases. The CDR3: CASSLGGVSYNEQFF. The CDR3 region has the DNA TGTGCCAGCAGCTTAGGAGGGGTCTCCTACAATGAGCAGTTCTTC. Full variable domain (remainder filled in from reference TRBV7-8 and TRBJ2-1): GAGVSQSPRYKVAKRGQDVALRCDPISGHVSLFWYQQALGQGPEFLTYFQNEAQLDKSGLPSDRFFAERPEGSVSTLKIQRTQQEDSAVYLCASSLGGVSYNEQFFGPGTRLTVL.